The clone carrying this TCR beta chain has just one count. Antigen specificity is unknown. The sample is drawn from a study of beta chain features in type 1 diabetes. Study results and caveats: All four CD4+ subsets from Type 1 diabetes patients carried moderately but significantly shorter TCRB CDR3s.

Expressed TCRB transcripts were sequenced because the isolated RNA had all been reverse transcribed beforehand. Method: immunoSEQ multiplex PCR; TCRdb's copy keeps in-frame clones and lacks some. The data show hundreds of thousands of clones, roughly 13% seen once. Germline CDR1 and CDR2: KGHSH and LQKENI. The CDR3 is made up of 15 amino acids. Deletions cut 6 bases from V and 1 base from J, with 15 bases between. The TCR originated in a man between 18 and 35 years old with type 1 diabetes. Specimen: naive CD4+ T cells from blood. The rearrangement links TRBV18 to TRBJ1-1; D call uncertain. The CDR3: CASSPRARQNTEAFF. DNA of the CDR3: TGTGCCAGCTCTCCTCGGGCCCGGCAGAACACTGAAGCTTTCTTT.